This T cell receptor (beta chain) appears in the sequencing data of a study of Tregs in tolerant kidney transplant recipients. General study points: Findings come from small patient numbers and require larger validation. No direct test of biological reproducibility was done here.

A word on this clone: What it recognizes is unknown.

The CDR3 is 16 amino acids. V trimming: 4 bases; J trimming: 4 bases; junction bases outside the gene matches: 12. Looked up from germline, CDR1 is MNHEY and CDR2 is SVGAGI. Unstimulated regulatory T cells (CD4+CD25+CD127-), CD4+CD25- non-regulatory cells, CD4 and CD8 cells were FACS-sorted from thawed PBMCs. Only in-frame clones appear in the TCRdb table, and some are missing; sequencing was by immunoSEQ multiplex PCR. The sample lists about 240,000 clones, approximately 84% occurring once. Material: CD4+ T cells from blood. The gene calls are TRBV6-5 and TRBJ1-1, with 7 bases lining up with TRBD1. This TCR was recovered from a human donor in good health. CDR3 sequence: CASSSDRPAVGTEAFF. The CDR3 region has the DNA TGTGCCAGCAGTTCGGACAGGCCAGCTGTGGGCACTGAAGCTTTCTTT.